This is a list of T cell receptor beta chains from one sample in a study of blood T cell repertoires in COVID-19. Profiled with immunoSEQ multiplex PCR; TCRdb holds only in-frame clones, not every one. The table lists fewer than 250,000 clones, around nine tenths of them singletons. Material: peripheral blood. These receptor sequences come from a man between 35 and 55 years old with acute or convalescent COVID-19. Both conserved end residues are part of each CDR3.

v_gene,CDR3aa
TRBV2,CASSEIIGSSEAFF
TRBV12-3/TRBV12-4,CASSFSGLPKQYF
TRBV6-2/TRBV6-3,CASSYRAGRGSTEAFF
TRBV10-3,CAISLAGGGEETQYF
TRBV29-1,CSVGPQETQYF
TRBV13,CASSTRDRGLYDEQYF
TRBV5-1,CASSLASQGSSPLHF
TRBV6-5,CASSRTGAYEQYF
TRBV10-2,CATILGGTIYNEQFF
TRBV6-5,CASREPYPSNYGYTF
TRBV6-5,CASIQIRDRAYEQYF
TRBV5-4,CASSAPTGANTGELFF
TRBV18,CASSPPAGGPSDTQYF